This T cell receptor beta chain was found in a study of regulatory T cells in long-lasting Graves disease (dated by TCRdb to about 2021). At the level of the whole study: In the newly diagnosed Graves' disease group, patients had been taking antithyroid drugs for less than 3 months. Patients with persistent Graves' disease were compared with patients with newly diagnosed Graves' disease using TCR sequencing and RNA sequencing of peripheral blood. The study was conducted in China and was registered as a clinical trial. A total of roughly 35 samples underwent TCR sequencing: about 13 from persistent and 20 from newly diagnosed Graves' disease patients. The study at large found these results: Compared with newly diagnosed patients, patients with persistent Graves' disease had lower TCR Shannon entropy and fewer highly expanded clones, which suggests clonal expansion. The authors acknowledged the small sample size as a limitation that may reduce accuracy. Patients with persistent disease shared more public clonotypes (fewer than 3,000) than newly diagnosed patients did (more than 900). Sequencing and analysis were restricted to the TCR beta chain. Persistent disease showed preferential use of TRBV28, TRBJ1-2 and TRBJ2-5, whereas newly diagnosed disease favored TRBV20-1 and TRBJ2-1. The study examined only peripheral blood because the primary lesion, thyroid tissue, could not be accessed.

Preparation of the library involved multiplex PCR. TCRdb records Illumina HiSeq 4000 as the sequencer. TCR beta libraries were built with iRepertoire HTBI primers and Arm-PCR amplification of CDR3 regions. Gel purification was performed on PCR products prior to sequencing. The original pipeline was this. Gene usage analysis of CDR3 amino acid clonotypes used the roughly 62 TRBV and about 14 TRBJ segments found across samples. COPE and FqMerger were used to merge the filtered high-quality paired reads into contigs. Contigs were aligned with BLAST to IMGT TRBV, TRBD and TRBJ reference genes, and CDR3 was defined per IMGT. Highly expanded clones were defined as clonotypes with a frequency above 0.1%. Shannon entropy served as the measure of repertoire diversity, while the Gini coefficient captured V-J evenness. A clonotype was considered public if more than one individual shared it. TCRdb reran the public reads through fastp at Q25 and MiXCR, keeping productive beta chains. CDR3 protein sequences are deduplicated, and each keeps its most common genes and DNA. Clone size and V and J calls follow TCRdb, not the original study. Within this sample are more than 300,000 distinct CDR3 sequences, with 10% to 15% of them counted one time only. The ten top clones hold under 20% of the sample.

This clonotype was counted a few times. This receptor's antigen is unknown. Nothing much larger sits one base from this clone, and base qualities are not available. According to the germline V gene, CDR1 reads SQVTM and CDR2 reads ANQGSEA. Reading from cysteine to phenylalanine, the CDR3 counts 14 amino acids. Only the CDR3 region is kept as DNA, spanning 42 bases read in frame from base 1. Cut back by 7 bases and 0 bases, the V and J ends lie 12 bases apart. The meaning of the sample's time point label: newly diagnosed GD, antithyroid drugs for less than 3 months. RNA was extracted from PBMCs in TRIzol for both TCR sequencing and RNA sequencing. Graves' disease was diagnosed according to American Thyroid Association guidelines. The patients came from an endocrinology department in Xi'an, China. Each patient gave 9 to 10 milliliters of peripheral blood, collected in an EDTA anticoagulant tube. Ficoll Paque Plus density gradient separation was used to isolate PBMCs, and no additional T cell sorting was done. An Agilent 2100 Bioanalyzer and agarose gel were used to check RNA quality, while a NanoDrop 2000 measured RNA concentration.

This same sample was also part of a study on T cells in Graves' hyperthyroidism and ophthalmopathy. The second study's paper adds: Graves' hyperthyroidism was defined as stable when no progression to ophthalmopathy occurred over 18 months of follow-up. Hyperthyroidism patients were aged 18 to 65 years and newly diagnosed, with disease duration of less than 2 months. Patients with uncontrolled infections, other autoimmune diseases, pregnancy or lactation were excluded. Clinical symptoms, serum thyroxine and TRAb, thyroid ultrasound, and orbital computed tomography formed the basis for the diagnoses. The first round of RT-PCR for the TCR CDR3 was performed with the HTBI primer set and the Qiagen OneStep RT-PCR kit. Most expanded thyroid clonotypes (frequency above 0.001) were also found in blood, which suggests that blood repertoires may mirror thyroid immune responses. A model built on a 13 V-J signature distinguished ophthalmopathy from stable hyperthyroidism, reaching 85% to 90% sensitivity and approximately 83% specificity in cross-validation and 80%/75% in testing. During validation, the model predicted progression to ophthalmopathy a median of roughly six months ahead of onset, with just under 71% sensitivity and under 85% specificity. TCR V-J signatures able to tell the groups apart were searched for in a discovery cohort of 90 to 100 patients, of whom under 45 had Graves' ophthalmopathy and under 65 had stable Graves' hyperthyroidism. Whether ophthalmopathy could be predicted prospectively was tested in an independent validation cohort made up of roughly 19 hyperthyroidism patients plus 17 patients who later progressed to ophthalmopathy. For training and testing, the 110 or so patients in the discovery cohort were randomly divided in a 7:3 ratio. Thyroid tissue and blood T-cell repertoires from about six Graves' hyperthyroidism patients were also compared in the study. After blood sampling, hyperthyroidism patients were treated with methimazole at a starting dose of 30 mg daily, and ophthalmopathy patients were treated with high-dose intravenous methylprednisolone. Libraries were constructed in a second round of multiplex PCR, after which size selection and purification were performed. Sequencing of the libraries was done on an Illumina HiSeq2000 using paired-end 100 bp reads. SOAPnuke was used to process the raw data, throwing out any read that contained adapters or uncalled bases, had a mean Phred below 15, or lacked an exact constant-primer or identifier match. High-quality paired reads were merged with COPE v1.2.5, and unique nucleotide sequences were defined as clonotypes. Clonotypes were aligned to IMGT TRBV, TRBD and TRBJ reference segments using MiTCR v1.1. Only V-J combinations with frequency above 0.0001, covering roughly 99% of repertoires, were analysed. A TCS score was defined as the ratio of F50 (clonal expansion) to E x V (chaos), with BLOSUM62-based TCRdist applied between CDR3 peptides within each V-J. Welch's t-statistics and random forest reduced roughly 540 V-J features to 13, which were used in a naive Bayes classifier (R e1071). Sample size was not statistically predetermined, and investigators were not blinded to group allocation. According to the paper, TCR Vbeta CDR3 sequencing was carried out on some 130 peripheral blood samples, which came from approximately 41 ophthalmopathy, roughly 75 hyperthyroidism and roughly 17 progressor patients.

The receptor chain draws on TRBV29-1 and TRBJ2-2, and the D gene may be TRBD1, 5 bases matching. Sequences were derived from peripheral blood mononuclear cells (PBMCs), sampled at new diagnosis, from a patient treated with antithyroid drugs. This sequence originates from a woman under 30 with Graves disease. Donor details come from another sample of the same person, matched by shared clones. The nucleotide sequence is TGCAGCGCTATAGACAGAGCGAACACCGGGGAGCTGTTTTTT. This gives the protein CSAIDRANTGELFF.